This TCR beta chain stems from a study of cytomegalovirus exposure and HLA in healthy donors. Overall study: Most donors, 81% of approximately 400 genotyped, fell in the Caucasian-associated ancestry cluster.

About this clone: Antigen: not known.

Primers for the PCR totalled 60 Vbeta and 13 Jbeta. Sequencing used immunoSEQ multiplex PCR; TCRdb keeps in-frame clones, though not all of them. The sample shows 120,000 or so clones, 15% to 20% of them seen only once. Trimming shortened V by 0 bases and J by 0 bases, and 12 bases separated the two germline ends. In germline, CDR1 is SGHNT, CDR2 YYREEE (reference sequence). The CDR3 has 16 amino acids. Study outcomes and limitations: Accurate prediction of most subjects' HLA-A and HLA-B alleles from TCR beta sequences was reported. In a later analysis, the majority of CMV-associated beta chains seemingly showed HLA restriction. Among TCR beta chains, those listed as cytomegalovirus-associated numbered about 150.

V gene TRBV5-4 combines with J gene TRBJ1-2; D possibly corresponds to TRBD1 (5 bases). The sample was PBMCs. The sequence was collected from a female donor in good health and CMV-seropositive. The CDR3 region is CASSLVVRAANYGYTF. The CDR3 nucleotides are TGTGCCAGCAGCTTGGTGGTCAGGGCAGCTAACTATGGCTACACCTTC.